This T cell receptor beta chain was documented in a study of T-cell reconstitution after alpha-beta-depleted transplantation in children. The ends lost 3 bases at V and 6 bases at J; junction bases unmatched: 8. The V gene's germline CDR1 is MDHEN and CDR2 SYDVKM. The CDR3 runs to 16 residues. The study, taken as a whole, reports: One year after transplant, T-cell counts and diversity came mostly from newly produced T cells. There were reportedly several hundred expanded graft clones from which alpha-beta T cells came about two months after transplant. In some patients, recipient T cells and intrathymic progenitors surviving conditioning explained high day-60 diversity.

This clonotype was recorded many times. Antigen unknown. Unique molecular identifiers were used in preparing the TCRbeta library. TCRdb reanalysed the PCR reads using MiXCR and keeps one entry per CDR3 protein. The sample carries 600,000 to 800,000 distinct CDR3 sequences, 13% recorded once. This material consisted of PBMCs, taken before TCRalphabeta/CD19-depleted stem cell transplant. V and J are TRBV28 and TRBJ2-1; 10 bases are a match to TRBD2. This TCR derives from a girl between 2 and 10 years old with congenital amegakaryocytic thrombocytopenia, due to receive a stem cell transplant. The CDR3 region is CASSFPTSGAFNEQFF. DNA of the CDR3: TGTGCCAGCAGTTTTCCCACTAGCGGGGCATTCAATGAGCAGTTCTTC. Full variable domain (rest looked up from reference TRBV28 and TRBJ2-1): DVKVTQSSRYLVKRTGEKVFLECVQDMDHENMFWYRQDPGLGLRLIYFSYDVKMKEKGDIPEGYSVSREKKERFSLILESASTNQTSMYLCASSFPTSGAFNEQFFGPGTRLTVL.